The rows below give T cell receptor beta chains drawn from one sample of a study of cytomegalovirus exposure and HLA in healthy donors. Clones were sequenced by immunoSEQ multiplex PCR, and TCRdb holds only the in-frame ones, with some missing. The sample carries around 200,000 clones, approximately 80% recorded once. Material: PBMCs. Receptors were obtained from a woman aged 45-65 years in good health and CMV-seropositive. Both conserved end residues are part of each CDR3.

v_call: TRBV7-2; cdr3_aa: CASSLVSTTTNEKLFF
v_call: TRBV6-1; cdr3_aa: CACRANEQFF
v_call: TRBV5-4; cdr3_aa: CAGGVAGTLTGELFF
v_call: TRBV25-1; cdr3_aa: CASSVSQGDIQYF
v_call: TRBV7-9; cdr3_aa: CASSYTGRNTEAFF
v_call: TRBV5-1; cdr3_aa: CASSLGWGGPTPGELFF
v_call: TRBV6-6; cdr3_aa: CASSYGSGSNQPQHF
v_call: TRBV6-5; cdr3_aa: CASSYSSRGNYGYTF
v_call: TRBV19; cdr3_aa: CASSMVSAPTEAFF
v_call: TRBV2; cdr3_aa: CASSGQGAKAGELFF
v_call: TRBV18; cdr3_aa: CASSIRTGEGTEAFF
v_call: TRBV28; cdr3_aa: CASSTTRDRVRNSPLHF
v_call: TRBV18; cdr3_aa: CAIRLGAEAFF
v_call: TRBV5-1; cdr3_aa: CASSLARGYGYTF
v_call: TRBV5-6; cdr3_aa: CASSLLGQGNYGYTF
v_call: TRBV6-6; cdr3_aa: CASSQQGSSYNEQFF
v_call: TRBV5-1; cdr3_aa: CASSLDFNYNSPLHF
v_call: TRBV15; cdr3_aa: CATSRVIRGQRLYGYTF
v_call: TRBV7-2; cdr3_aa: CASSLEGGGFAKNIQYF